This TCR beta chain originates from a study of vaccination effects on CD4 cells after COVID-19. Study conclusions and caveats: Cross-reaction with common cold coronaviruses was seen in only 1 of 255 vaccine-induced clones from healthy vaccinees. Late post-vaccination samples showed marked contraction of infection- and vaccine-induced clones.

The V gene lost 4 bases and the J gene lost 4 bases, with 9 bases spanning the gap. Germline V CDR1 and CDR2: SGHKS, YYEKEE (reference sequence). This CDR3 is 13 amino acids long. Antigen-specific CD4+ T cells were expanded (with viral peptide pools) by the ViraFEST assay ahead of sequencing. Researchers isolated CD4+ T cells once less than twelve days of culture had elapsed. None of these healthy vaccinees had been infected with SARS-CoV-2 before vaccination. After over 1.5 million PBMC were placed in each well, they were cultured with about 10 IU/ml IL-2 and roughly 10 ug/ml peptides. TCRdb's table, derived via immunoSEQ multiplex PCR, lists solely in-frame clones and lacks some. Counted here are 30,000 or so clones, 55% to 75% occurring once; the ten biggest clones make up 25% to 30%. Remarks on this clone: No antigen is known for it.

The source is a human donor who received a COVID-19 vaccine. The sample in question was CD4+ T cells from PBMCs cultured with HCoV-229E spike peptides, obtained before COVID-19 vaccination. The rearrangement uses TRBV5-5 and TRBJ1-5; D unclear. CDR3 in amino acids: CASSLTLNQPQHF. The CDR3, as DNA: TGTGCCAGCAGCCTGACACTAAATCAGCCCCAGCATTTT.